These 21 T cell receptor beta chains were sequenced from one sample in a study of neurological immune-mediated disorders (dated by TCRdb to the late 2010s). The method was 5' RACE. The sequencing machine was an Illumina HiSeq 2500. TCRdb reworked the public reads: Q25 trimming with fastp, MiXCR clone assembly, productive beta chains retained. Each record represents a unique CDR3 protein, reported with the most common genes and DNA among its rows. This sample comprises under 40,000 distinct CDR3 sequences, roughly 7% of them detected only once. 4.4% of the sample comes from the top ten. Sequencing was carried out using PBMCs. These receptors all stem from a middle-aged woman in good health.

The sample holds many counts of this clonotype. The J gene is TRBJ2-7, the V gene TRBV5-8, with D perhaps TRBD2 (5 bases). Germline loops: CDR1 SGHTS, CDR2 YDEGEE. CDR3 size: 13 residues. V shed 2 bases and J shed 3 bases, with 9 bases lying between them. The CDR3 DNA is TGTGCCAGCAGCTTCCTGGACTTCTACGAGCAGTACTTC. This codes for CASSFLDFYEQYF.

This clonotype qualifies as medium-sized. The chain recombines TRBV10-3 with TRBJ2-1; perhaps D is TRBD1 or TRBD2 (6 bases each). Trimming removed 6 bases at V and 4 bases at J, with 16 bases between. The CDR3 extends over 15 amino acids. Germline CDR1 and CDR2: ENHRY and SYGVKD. This CDR3 reads CAIRAGTGSYNEQFF. CDR3 coding DNA: TGTGCCATCAGGGCGGGAACAGGGAGTTACAATGAGCAGTTCTTC.

On this clonotype itself: Mismatch with germline at one junction end may stem from a read error. The rearrangement uses TRBV11-1 and TRBJ2-2; TRBD2 matches at 11 bases. Germline-derived CDR1 and CDR2 are SGHAT and FQDESV (reference sequence). This CDR3 contains 17 residues. The CDR3, as DNA: TGTGCAAGCAGCCTAGAGGGACTAGCGGATAACACCGGGGAGCTGTTTTTT. Protein: CASSLEGLADNTGELFF.

This clonotype was counted many times. This sequence joins TRBV6-1 and TRBJ1-2, with no clear D. V was shortened by 2 bases and J by 2 bases, with 6 bases between the two germline ends. Germline assignment: CDR1 MNHNS and CDR2 SASEGT. CDR3 length: 13 amino acids. The chain's CDR3 is CASSERENYGYTF. The DNA of the CDR3 is TGTGCCAGCAGTGAACGGGAGAACTATGGCTACACCTTC.

In its sample, this clonotype was seen many times. V is TRBV6-1 and J is TRBJ1-6; D gene uncertain. With 7 bases removed from V and 1 base from J, the gap between germline ends came to 20 bases. This CDR3 comprises 18 residues. Germline V gene data show CDR1 as MNHNS and CDR2 as SASEGT. CDR3 amino acids: CASNPGLNLGSYNSPLHF. CDR3 nucleotides: TGTGCCAGCAACCCGGGCCTCAACCTCGGGTCCTATAATTCACCCCTCCACTTT.

This clonotype occurred many times. V is TRBV28 and J is TRBJ1-5; 8 positions agree with TRBD1. The junction had 14 bases not matched to a gene; V was cut back by 4 bases and J by 9 bases. The CDR3 is 16 amino acids. The germline V gene encodes CDR1 MDHEN and CDR2 SYDVKM. CDR3 amino acids: CASSSGTGRGVWPQHF. CDR3 DNA sequence: TGTGCCAGCAGTTCTGGGACAGGACGAGGCGTGTGGCCCCAGCATTTT.

This clonotype was observed at least ten times. The chain uses TRBV28 and TRBJ2-2; TRBD1 agrees at 7 bases. V dropped 3 bases and J dropped 3; count of bases not matched to a gene: 4. There are 15 residues in the CDR3. Germline-derived CDR1 and CDR2 are MDHEN and SYDVKM. CDR3 region: CASSFRDRDTGELFF. The CDR3 coding sequence is TGTGCCAGCAGTTTTCGGGACAGAGACACCGGGGAGCTGTTTTTT.

This clonotype was recorded many times. The rearrangement joins TRBV5-1 to TRBJ1-1, with D unclear. The germline V gene encodes CDR1 SGHRS and CDR2 YFSETQ. This CDR3 has 13 amino acids. Between the trimmed V and J ends, which lost 0 bases and 6 bases, there was a span of 9 bases. CDR3 protein: CASSLDLGSEAFF. CDR3 nucleotides: TGCGCCAGCAGCTTGGATTTAGGCTCTGAAGCTTTCTTT. Based on the CDR3 plus reference TRBV5-1 and TRBJ1-1, the full variable domain is KAGVTQTPRYLIKTRGQQVTLSCSPISGHRSVSWYQQTPGQGLQFLFEYFSETQRNKGNFPGRFSGRQFSNSRSEMNVSTLELGDSALYLCASSLDLGSEAFFGQGTRLTVV.

This clonotype was seen ten or more times. The chain links TRBV5-1 to TRBJ1-4, with TRBD1 matching over 8 bases. The CDR3 is 14 residues long. After removal of 2 bases from V and 8 bases from J, the junction contained 5 bases not matched to a gene. Germline assignment: CDR1 SGHRS and CDR2 YFSETQ. The CDR3 DNA sequence: TGCGCCAGCAGCTTCGGACAGGGAGGCGAAAAACTGTTTTTT. The encoded protein is CASSFGQGGEKLFF.

This clonotype was observed a few times. For the CDR3, the DNA is TGTGCCAGCTCACCAGGAGCAGGGGACCCCTACGAGCAGTACTTC. Its translation is CASSPGAGDPYEQYF. The V gene is TRBV18, the J gene TRBJ2-7, with D possibly TRBD1 on 6 matching bases. Germline V gene sequence: CDR1 KGHSH, CDR2 LQKENI. The CDR3 totals 15 residues. The ends were cut back, 2 bases at V and 2 bases at J, with 13 bases in the middle.

This clonotype was recorded many times. CDR3 in amino acids: CASRSGGSHSYEQYF. In DNA form, the CDR3 reads TGTGCCAGCAGAAGTGGGGGGTCCCACTCCTACGAGCAGTACTTC. This chain connects TRBV27 to TRBJ2-7; weak D call: TRBD2 (6 bases). The CDR3 has 15 amino acids. Germline V CDR1 and CDR2: MNHEY, SMNVEV (reference sequence). Trimming removed 6 bases from V and 0 bases from J, with 15 bases in between.

There are many counts of this clonotype. V and J are TRBV5-1 and TRBJ1-6, with D perhaps TRBD1 (6 bases). The CDR3 contains 16 residues. CDR1 and CDR2 (germline): SGHRS, YFSETQ. The V end was cut by 0 bases, the J end by 7 bases, with 14 bases between. The CDR3 DNA is TGCGCCAGCAGCTTGGGTCCAGGGGAAGGCAATTCACCCCTCCACTTT. Translating gives CASSLGPGEGNSPLHF.

This clonotype has a count of ten or more. The chain uses TRBV11-2 and TRBJ2-2; D call uncertain. V dropped 8 bases and J dropped 2 bases, with 6 bases sitting between them. The CDR3 is 12 amino acids. The germline V gene has CDR1 SGHAT and CDR2 FQNNGV. CDR3: CASFLNTGELFF. The CDR3 nucleotides are TGTGCCAGCTTCCTTAACACCGGGGAGCTGTTTTTT.

This clonotype was detected many times. CDR3: CSAIGLWGTYEQYV. The CDR3 DNA reads as TGCAGTGCTATCGGGCTGTGGGGGACCTACGAGCAGTACGTC. The V and J genes are TRBV20-1 and TRBJ2-7; D could derive from TRBD1 or TRBD2 (5 bases each). Between the trimmed V and J ends, which lost 4 bases and 2 bases, there was a span of 15 bases. From germline, CDR1 is DFQATT and CDR2 SNEGSKA (reference sequence). CDR3 length equals 14 residues.

About this clonotype itself: Its ends do not fully match the called genes, so a read error is possible. The chain uses TRBV30 and TRBJ2-7, with TRBD1 matching 10 bases. In germline, CDR1 is GTSNPN, CDR2 SVGIG (reference sequence). The length of the CDR3 is 15 residues. The CDR3 DNA reads TGTGCCTGGAGTGTTAGGAGACAGGGGGCATACGAGAAGTACTTC. Translation: CAWSVRRQGAYEKYF. Supplemented by reference TRBV30 and TRBJ2-7, the full variable domain reads SQTIHQWPATLVQPVGSPLSLECTVEGTSNPNLYWYRQAAGRGLQLLFYSVGIGQISSEVPQNLSASRPQDRQFILSSKKLLLSDSGFYLCAWSVRRQGAYEKYFGPGTRLTVT.

This clonotype has at least ten counts. The J gene is TRBJ1-2, the V gene TRBV20-1; 10 bases align to TRBD1. The CDR3 covers 15 residues. J was trimmed by 6 bases and V by 0 bases; bases with no gene match: 7. The germline CDR1 and CDR2 sequences are DFQATT and SNEGSKA (reference sequence). The CDR3 is CSAREHTGTGDGYTF. In nucleotides, the CDR3 is TGCAGTGCTAGAGAACATACCGGGACAGGGGATGGCTACACCTTC.

V is TRBV20-1 and J is TRBJ1-1, with D unresolved. This CDR3 is built from 14 residues. Between the trimmed V and J ends, which lost 1 base and 4 bases, there was a span of 13 bases. Germline CDR1 and CDR2: DFQATT and SNEGSKA (reference sequence). The CDR3 nucleotides read TGCAGTGCTAGAGTTCCCATGGGGTCCACTGAAGCTTTCTTT. The encoded protein is CSARVPMGSTEAFF.

This clonotype showed up many times. CDR3 DNA: TGTGCCACCCAGGGGACCGAGGATGGCTACACCTTC. This encodes CATQGTEDGYTF. This rearrangement joins TRBV2 to TRBJ1-2, with D possibly being TRBD1 (6 bases). The V and J ends lost 10 bases and 6 bases respectively, with 15 bases between them. This CDR3 comprises 12 residues. Germline CDR1 reads SNHLY; CDR2 reads FYNNEI. Full variable domain (outside the CDR3, taken from reference TRBV2 and TRBJ1-2): EPEVTQTPSHQVTQMGQEVILRCVPISNHLYFYWYRQILGQKVEFLVSFYNNEISEKSEIFDDQFSVERPDGSNFTLKIRSTKLEDSAMYFCATQGTEDGYTFGSGTRLTVV.

In this sample, this clonotype turned up many times. This chain connects TRBV6-5 to TRBJ1-2, with D possibly matching TRBD1 (6 bases). The CDR3 totals 14 residues. V was pared by 4 bases and J by 6 bases, with 15 bases between. CDR1 and CDR2 from the germline V gene are MNHEY and SVGAGI. Here the CDR3 reads CASSWGQGVDGYTF. As DNA, the CDR3 is TGTGCCAGCAGTTGGGGACAAGGAGTAGATGGCTACACCTTC.

This clonotype came up many times. The chain couples TRBV7-2 to TRBJ1-2, with TRBD1 as a possible D gene (6 bases). This CDR3 contains 16 residues. Looked up from germline, CDR1 is SGHTA and CDR2 is FQGNSA. V was clipped by 5 bases and J by 4 bases, with 20 bases between them. For the CDR3, the DNA is TGTGCCAGCAGCCCTGGGGGGTATCGAGGGGGCTATGGCTACACCTTC. Amino acids: CASSPGGYRGGYGYTF.

For this clonotype: With a much larger clone just one base away, this may be a read error. This sequence joins TRBV29-1 and TRBJ1-1; 9 nucleotides line up with TRBD1. The ends lost 6 bases at V and 7 bases at J; junction bases unmatched: 9. Per the germline V gene, CDR1 is SQVTM and CDR2 is ANQGSEA. This CDR3 has 13 amino acids. The CDR3 reads CSVNGDRDNEAFF. The CDR3 DNA sequence: TGCAGCGTGAACGGGGACAGGGACAATGAAGCTTTCTTT.